What follows are 10 T cell receptor beta chains derived from one specimen sequenced in a study of T cell changes during pregnancy in multiple sclerosis. Data came from immunoSEQ multiplex PCR; TCRdb stores just in-frame clones and leaves some out. Among around 40,000 clones listed, about 91% were seen once. Sequences were derived from CD4+ T cells from peripheral blood mononuclear cells, sampled in the second trimester of pregnancy. The origin of the receptors is a female donor in good health, enrolled as a control in a pregnancy study.

The CDR3: CASSPTTGGSGTEAFF. The CDR3 nucleotides are TGTGCCAGCTCACCAACGACGGGGGGCTCGGGCACTGAAGCTTTCTTT. This rearrangement joins TRBV18 to TRBJ1-1; D perhaps matches TRBD1 (6 bases). The V gene's germline CDR1 is KGHSH and CDR2 LQKENI. V lost 2 bases and J 4 bases, leaving 17 bases between the germline ends. The CDR3 has 16 residues.

CDR3 nucleotide sequence: TGTGCCAGCAGCCCCTCACCCGGGATAAACATTCAGTACTTC. This translates into CASSPSPGINIQYF. J is TRBJ2-4 and V is TRBV7-3; possibly TRBD2 for D (5 bases). Germline assignment: CDR1 SGHTA and CDR2 FQGTGA. V lost 5 bases to trimming and J lost 6 bases, with 14 bases between them. This CDR3 spans 14 amino acids.

This chain links TRBV6-6 with TRBJ1-1, with 12 nucleotides matching TRBD1. V trimming: 10 bases; J trimming: 5 bases; junction bases outside the gene matches: 8. CDR3 size: 14 residues. Germline loops: CDR1 MNHNY, CDR2 SVGAGI (reference sequence). CDR3 sequence: CATGTGGGGTEAFF. The CDR3 region has the DNA TGTGCCACCGGGACAGGGGGCGGAGGGACTGAAGCTTTCTTT.

CDR3 in amino acids: CASSPVGLAGGHYEQYF. The CDR3 nucleotides read TGTGCCAGCAGCCCGGTGGGACTAGCGGGGGGACACTACGAGCAGTACTTC. This rearrangement joins TRBV5-6 to TRBJ2-7; TRBD2 aligns across 15 bases. This CDR3 region has 17 residues. V was pared by 4 bases and J by 3 bases, with 8 bases of the junction left unmatched. Germline assignment: CDR1 SGHDT and CDR2 YYEEEE.

V usage is TRBV5-1 and J usage is TRBJ2-5, with a tentative D call TRBD1 (6 bases). Germline V lookup: CDR1 SGHRS, CDR2 YFSETQ. Trimming removed 0 bases from V and 5 bases from J, with 17 bases in between. The CDR3 spans 16 residues. The CDR3 DNA reads as TGCGCCAGCAGCTTGGAAGGGGGTGGCGGGTCGGAGACCCAGTACTTC. Translated, it gives CASSLEGGGGSETQYF.

V usage is TRBV30 and J usage is TRBJ1-5, with no clear D. This CDR3 spans 12 amino acids. V lost 1 base, J lost 5 bases, and 6 bases lay in between. From germline, CDR1 is GTSNPN and CDR2 SVGIG (reference sequence). This CDR3 is CAWSGSDQPQHF. DNA for the CDR3: TGTGCCTGGAGTGGTTCGGATCAGCCCCAGCATTTT.

This chain joins TRBV11-1 and TRBJ2-5; a weak D match, TRBD1 (7 bases). Trimming shortened V by 5 bases and J by 5 bases, and 21 bases separated the two germline ends. The germline V gene encodes CDR1 SGHAT and CDR2 FQDESV (reference sequence). CDR3 size: 16 residues. The CDR3 loop is CASSRDRDSKWETQYF. The CDR3 DNA reads TGTGCCAGCAGCCGAGACAGGGACTCCAAATGGGAGACCCAGTACTTC.

The CDR3 is CASSSDRGVETQYF. CDR3 nucleotide sequence: TGTGCCAGCAGCTCAGACAGGGGAGTTGAGACCCAGTACTTC. This sequence joins TRBV14 and TRBJ2-5, with 8 positions matching TRBD1. The V and J ends lost 5 bases and 5 bases, in that order; junction bases with no gene match: 7. CDR1 and CDR2 from the germline V gene are SGHDN and FVKESK. The length of the CDR3 is 14 residues.

CDR3 residues: CASRGAGLTTHF. In DNA, the CDR3 is TGTGCCAGCAGGGGGGCAGGCCTGACGACTCATTTT. This chain joins TRBV28 and TRBJ1-5; D is perhaps TRBD1 (6 bases). CDR3 length: 12 residues. The V and J ends lost 6 bases and 16 bases respectively, with 19 bases between them. Germline-derived CDR1 and CDR2 are MDHEN and SYDVKM.

The rearrangement links TRBV9 to TRBJ2-2, with TRBD2 matching 12 bases. Losses at the gene ends were 4 bases for V and 5 bases for J; bases not matched to a gene: 9. CDR3 size: 17 residues. Germline CDR1 is SGDLS and CDR2 is YYNGEE. The CDR3 is CASSPQGLAGLTGELFF. CDR3 nucleotide sequence: TGTGCCAGCAGCCCCCAGGGACTAGCGGGTTTAACCGGGGAGCTGTTTTTT.